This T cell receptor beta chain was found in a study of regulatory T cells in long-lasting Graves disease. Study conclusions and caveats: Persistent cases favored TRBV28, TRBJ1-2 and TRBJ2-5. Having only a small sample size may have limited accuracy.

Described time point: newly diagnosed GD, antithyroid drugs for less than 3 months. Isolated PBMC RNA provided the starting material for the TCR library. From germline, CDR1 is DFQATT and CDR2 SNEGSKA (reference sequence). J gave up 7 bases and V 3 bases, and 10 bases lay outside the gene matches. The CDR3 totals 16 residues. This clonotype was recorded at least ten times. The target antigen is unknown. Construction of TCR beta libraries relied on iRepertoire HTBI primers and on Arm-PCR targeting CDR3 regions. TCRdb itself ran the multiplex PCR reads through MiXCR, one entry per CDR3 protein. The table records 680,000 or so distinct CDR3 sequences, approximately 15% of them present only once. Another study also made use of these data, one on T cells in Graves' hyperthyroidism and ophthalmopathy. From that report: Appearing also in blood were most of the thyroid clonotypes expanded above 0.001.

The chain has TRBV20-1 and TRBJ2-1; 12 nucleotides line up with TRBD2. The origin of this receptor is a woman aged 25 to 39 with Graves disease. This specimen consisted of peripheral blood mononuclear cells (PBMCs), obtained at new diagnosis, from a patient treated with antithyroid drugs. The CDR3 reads CSASGGASGRGNEQFF. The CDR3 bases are TGCAGTGCTAGTGGGGGCGCTAGCGGGAGGGGGAATGAGCAGTTCTTC.